The sequence of this T cell receptor beta chain was determined in a study of identical twins. TCRdb processed the 5' RACE reads anew with MiXCR; each CDR3 protein has one entry. The sample contains hundreds of thousands of distinct CDR3 sequences, more than 6.5% of which appear only once. Trimming removed 6 bases from V and 4 bases from J; junction bases left unmatched: 4. Germline V lookup: CDR1 SNHLY, CDR2 FYNNEI. The length of the CDR3 is 14 residues. These data also featured in a second study, about yellow fever vaccine responses in identical twins.

The receptor's source is a young woman in good health. Sequencing input: PBMCs. This chain joins TRBV2 and TRBJ2-7, with 12 bases aligning to TRBD2. The CDR3 DNA is TGTGCCAGCAGGAGGACTAGCGGGACATACGAGCAGTACTTC. It encodes CASRRTSGTYEQYF.